This TCR beta chain stems from a study of cytotoxic CD8 clonotypes in ibrutinib-treated CLL. The method was immunoSEQ multiplex PCR; TCRdb's version includes in-frame clones alone and lacks a portion of them. The sample has about 310,000 clones; 80% are singletons. With 4 bases removed from V and 0 bases from J, the gap between germline ends came to 19 bases. The CDR3 length is 17 residues. The V gene's germline CDR1 is SGHAT and CDR2 FQNNGV. The sample in question was PBMCs, obtained before ibrutinib treatment. This chain joins TRBV11-2 and TRBJ2-7; either TRBD1 or TRBD2 may supply D (5 bases each). The TCR was taken from a human donor with chronic lymphocytic leukemia. The CDR3 nucleotides read TGTGCCAGCAGCTCCTTACGGACCAGGGAGAGCTCCTACGAGCAGTACTTC. It codes for CASSSLRTRESSYEQYF.